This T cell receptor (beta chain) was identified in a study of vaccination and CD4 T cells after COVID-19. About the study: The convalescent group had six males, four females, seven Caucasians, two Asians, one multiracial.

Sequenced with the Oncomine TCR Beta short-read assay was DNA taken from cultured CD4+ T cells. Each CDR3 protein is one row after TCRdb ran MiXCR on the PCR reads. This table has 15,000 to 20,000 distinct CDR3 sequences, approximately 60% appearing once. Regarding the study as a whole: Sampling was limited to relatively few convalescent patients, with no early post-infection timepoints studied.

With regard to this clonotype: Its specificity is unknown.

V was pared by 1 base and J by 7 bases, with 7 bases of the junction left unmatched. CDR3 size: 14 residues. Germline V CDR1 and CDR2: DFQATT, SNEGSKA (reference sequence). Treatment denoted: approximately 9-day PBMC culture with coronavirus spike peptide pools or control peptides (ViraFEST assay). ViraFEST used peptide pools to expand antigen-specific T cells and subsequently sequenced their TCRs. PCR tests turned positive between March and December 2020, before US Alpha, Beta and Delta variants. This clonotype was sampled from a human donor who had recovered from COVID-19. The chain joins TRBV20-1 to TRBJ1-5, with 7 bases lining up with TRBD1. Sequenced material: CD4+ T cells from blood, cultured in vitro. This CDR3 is CSARGTGEWQPQHF. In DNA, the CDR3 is TGCAGTGCTAGAGGAACAGGGGAGTGGCAGCCCCAGCATTTT.